The sequence of this T cell receptor (beta chain) was determined in a study of CD8 T cells in ankylosing spondylitis. Library preparation for TCR beta used quantitative 5'-RACE with molecular barcodes. TCRdb fed the 5' RACE reads into MiXCR, producing one record per CDR3 protein. The table shows 450,000 to 550,000 distinct CDR3 sequences, with 5.3% occurring only once. There are a few counts of this clonotype. As yet, its antigen is unknown. Study outcomes and limitations: Significant enrichment of disease-linked clones was reported in matched ankylosing spondylitis synovial fluid. Apparently characteristic of ankylosing spondylitis blood was a TCR beta motif (about eight highly homologous variants). Some of the motif variants had earlier been found in reactive arthritis patients' fluid and blood.

The sequence derives from a male donor with ankylosing spondylitis. Sequenced material: blood, either unsorted or a sorted T cell fraction (not recorded which).

The CDR3 DNA reads TGCAGAGTGAGCGGACCTCAAGAGACCCAGTACTTC. It codes for CRVSGPQETQYF. J is TRBJ2-5 and V is TRBV20-1; perhaps TRBD2 as D (5 bases). The V gene's germline CDR1 is DFQATT and CDR2 SNEGSKA (reference sequence). CDR3 length equals 12 residues.